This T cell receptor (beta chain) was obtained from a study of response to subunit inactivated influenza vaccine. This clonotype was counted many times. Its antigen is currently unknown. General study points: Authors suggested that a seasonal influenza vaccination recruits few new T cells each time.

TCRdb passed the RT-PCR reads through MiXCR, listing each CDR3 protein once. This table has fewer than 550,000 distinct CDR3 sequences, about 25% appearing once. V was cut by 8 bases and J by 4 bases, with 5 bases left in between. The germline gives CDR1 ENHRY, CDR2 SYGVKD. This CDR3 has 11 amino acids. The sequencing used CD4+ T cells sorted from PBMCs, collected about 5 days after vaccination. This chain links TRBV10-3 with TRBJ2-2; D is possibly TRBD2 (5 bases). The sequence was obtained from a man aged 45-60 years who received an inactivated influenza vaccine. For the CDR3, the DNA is TGTGCCATCCGGGGCACCGGGGAGCTGTTTTTT. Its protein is CAIRGTGELFF.